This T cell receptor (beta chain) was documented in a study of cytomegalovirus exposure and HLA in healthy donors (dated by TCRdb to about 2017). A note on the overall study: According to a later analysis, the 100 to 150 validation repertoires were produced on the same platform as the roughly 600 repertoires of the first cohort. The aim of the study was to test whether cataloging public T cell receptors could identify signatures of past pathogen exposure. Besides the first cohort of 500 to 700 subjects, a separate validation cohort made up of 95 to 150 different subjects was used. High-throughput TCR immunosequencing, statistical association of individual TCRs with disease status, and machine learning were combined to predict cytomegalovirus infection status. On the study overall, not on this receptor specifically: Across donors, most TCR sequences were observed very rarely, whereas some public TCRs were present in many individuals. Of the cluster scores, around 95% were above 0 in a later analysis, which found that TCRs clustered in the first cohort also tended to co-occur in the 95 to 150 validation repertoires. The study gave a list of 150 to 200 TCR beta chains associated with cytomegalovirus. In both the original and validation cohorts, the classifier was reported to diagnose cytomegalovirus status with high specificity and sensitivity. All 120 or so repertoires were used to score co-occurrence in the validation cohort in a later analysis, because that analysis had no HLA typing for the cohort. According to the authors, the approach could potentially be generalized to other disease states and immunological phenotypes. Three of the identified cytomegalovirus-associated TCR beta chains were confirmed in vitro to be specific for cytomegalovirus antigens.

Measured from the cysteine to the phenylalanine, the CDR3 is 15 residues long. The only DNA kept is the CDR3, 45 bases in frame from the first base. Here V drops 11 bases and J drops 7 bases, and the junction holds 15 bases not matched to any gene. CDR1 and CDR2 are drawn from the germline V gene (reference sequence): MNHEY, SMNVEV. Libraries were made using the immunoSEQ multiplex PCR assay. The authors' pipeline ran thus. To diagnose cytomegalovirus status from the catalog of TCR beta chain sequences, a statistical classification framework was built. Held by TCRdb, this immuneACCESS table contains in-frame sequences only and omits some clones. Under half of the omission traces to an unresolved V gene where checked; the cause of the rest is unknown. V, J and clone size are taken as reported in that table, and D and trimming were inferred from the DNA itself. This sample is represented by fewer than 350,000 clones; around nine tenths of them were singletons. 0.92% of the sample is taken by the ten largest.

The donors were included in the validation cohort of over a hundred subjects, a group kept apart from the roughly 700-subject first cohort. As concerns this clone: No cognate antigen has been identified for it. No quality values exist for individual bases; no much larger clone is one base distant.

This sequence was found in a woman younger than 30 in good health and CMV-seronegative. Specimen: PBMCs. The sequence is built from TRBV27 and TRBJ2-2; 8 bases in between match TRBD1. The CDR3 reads CAVLRQGAPGGELFF. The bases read TGTGCCGTACTAAGGCAGGGGGCGCCCGGCGGGGAGCTGTTTTTT.